Below are 8 T cell receptor beta chains sequenced from a single sample in a study of cytomegalovirus exposure and HLA in healthy donors. Amplification used 60 Vbeta primers and 13 Jbeta primers. Sequencing used immunoSEQ multiplex PCR; TCRdb keeps in-frame clones, though not all of them. The table has some 140,000 clones, approximately 62% seen once. Sequencing was performed on PBMCs. The receptors come from a human donor in good health.

The chain has TRBV5-1 and TRBJ2-7; TRBD2 agrees at 7 bases. The germline V gene has CDR1 SGHRS and CDR2 YFSETQ. V was clipped by 4 bases and J by 0 bases; unmatched bases: 7. This CDR3 contains 15 residues. The CDR3 loop reads CASSRGSGASYEQYF. The CDR3 DNA reads as TGCGCCAGCAGCCGGGGGAGCGGGGCCTCCTACGAGCAGTACTTC.

This clone was counted between two and nine times. V usage is TRBV6-5 and J usage is TRBJ2-7; TRBD2 is a possible D gene (6 bases). The germline V gene has CDR1 MNHEY and CDR2 SVGAGI. V lost 5 bases to trimming and J lost 0 bases, with 14 bases between them. This CDR3 contains 15 residues. The CDR3 region is CASSVSGTVSYEQYF. The CDR3, as DNA: TGTGCCAGCAGTGTTAGCGGAACAGTCTCCTACGAGCAGTACTTC.

This clone was seen more than once but under ten times. The chain employs TRBV9 and TRBJ2-2, with D perhaps TRBD1 (6 bases). Trimming took 4 bases from V and 2 from J, leaving 15 bases between them. CDR1 is SGDLS, CDR2 YYNGEE, per germline. CDR3 length equals 16 residues. CDR3 DNA: TGTGCCAGCAGCAAGGGGACAAATCGAAACACCGGGGAGCTGTTTTTT. This encodes CASSKGTNRNTGELFF.

The chain combines TRBV6-1 with TRBJ2-4, with 7 positions matching TRBD2. CDR3 size: 13 residues. The trim removed 2 bases at V and 12 bases at J, leaving 7 bases unmatched. The germline V gene encodes CDR1 MNHNS and CDR2 SASEGT. The CDR3 DNA reads as TGTGCCAGCAGTGAAAGGGGTACGGGAGGTCAGTACTTC. It codes for CASSERGTGGQYF.

This clone was observed a handful of times. V is TRBV10-2 and J is TRBJ2-7; TRBD2 agrees at 12 bases. This CDR3 spans 14 amino acids. V lost 3 bases to trimming and J lost 4 bases; unmatched junction nucleotides: 1. Per germline, CDR1 WSHSY and CDR2 SAAADI. The DNA for the CDR3 is TGCGCCAGCAGTGAAGGGACTAGCGGGTACGAGCAGTACTTC. As protein: CASSEGTSGYEQYF.

The chain recombines TRBV15 with TRBJ2-5; TRBD1 aligns across 7 bases. V trimming: 2 bases; J trimming: 4 bases; junction bases outside the gene matches: 1. The CDR3 is 13 amino acids. Germline CDR1 is LNHNV and CDR2 is YYDKDF (reference sequence). The CDR3: CATSRRDRETQYF. DNA for the CDR3: TGTGCCACCAGCAGACGGGACAGAGAGACCCAGTACTTC.

The chain has TRBV12-5 and TRBJ2-3; 11 bases map to TRBD1. The CDR3 contains 14 residues. CDR1 and CDR2 (germline): LGHNT, FRNRAP. With 6 bases clipped from V and 5 bases from J, the junction kept 4 bases outside the gene matches. For the CDR3, the DNA is TGTGCTAGTGGACCAGGGACAGGGGGAGATACGCAGTATTTT. It encodes CASGPGTGGDTQYF.

J is TRBJ2-3 and V is TRBV9; no firm D call. CDR1 is SGDLS, CDR2 YYNGEE, per germline. V was shortened by 1 base and J by 2 bases, with 11 bases between the two germline ends. The CDR3 has 15 residues. The CDR3 region has the DNA TGTGCCAGCAGCGTAACCCCCTCTAACACAGATACGCAGTATTTT. This codes for CASSVTPSNTDTQYF.